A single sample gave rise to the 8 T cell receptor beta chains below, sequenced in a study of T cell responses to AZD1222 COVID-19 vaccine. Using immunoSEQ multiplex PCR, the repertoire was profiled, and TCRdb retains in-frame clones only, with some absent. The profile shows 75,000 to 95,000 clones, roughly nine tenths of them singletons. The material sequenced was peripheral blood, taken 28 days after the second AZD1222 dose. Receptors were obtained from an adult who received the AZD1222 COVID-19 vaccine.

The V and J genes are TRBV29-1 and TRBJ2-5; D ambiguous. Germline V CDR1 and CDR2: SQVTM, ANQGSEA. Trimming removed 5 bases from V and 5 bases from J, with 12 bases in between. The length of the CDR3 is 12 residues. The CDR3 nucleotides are TGCAGCGTTAATCCCGGGCTGGAGACCCAGTACTTC. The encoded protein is CSVNPGLETQYF.

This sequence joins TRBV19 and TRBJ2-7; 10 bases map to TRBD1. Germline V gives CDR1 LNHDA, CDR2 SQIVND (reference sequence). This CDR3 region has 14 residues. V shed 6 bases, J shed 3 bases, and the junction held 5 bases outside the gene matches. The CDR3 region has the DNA TGTGCCAGTAGCAAATGGGACAGGGGCTACGAGCAGTACTTC. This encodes CASSKWDRGYEQYF.

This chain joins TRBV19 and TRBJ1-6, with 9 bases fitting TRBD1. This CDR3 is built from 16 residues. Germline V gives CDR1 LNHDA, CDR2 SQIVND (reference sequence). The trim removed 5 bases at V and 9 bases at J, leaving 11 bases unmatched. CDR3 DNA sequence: TGTGCCAGTAGTTGGTCGGGACAGGGTTTACGTTCACCCCTCCACTTT. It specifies CASSWSGQGLRSPLHF.

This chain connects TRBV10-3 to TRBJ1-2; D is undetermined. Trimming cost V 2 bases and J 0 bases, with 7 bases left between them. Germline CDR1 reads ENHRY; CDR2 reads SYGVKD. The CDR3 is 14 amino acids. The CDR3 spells CAISERGTNYGYTF. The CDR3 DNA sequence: TGTGCCATCAGTGAGCGGGGTACTAACTATGGCTACACCTTC.

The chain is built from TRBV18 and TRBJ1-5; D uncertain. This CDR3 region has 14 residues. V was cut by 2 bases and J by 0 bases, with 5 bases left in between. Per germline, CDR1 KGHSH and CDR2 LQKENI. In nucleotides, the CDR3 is TGTGCCAGCTCACCAATGGATAGCAATCAGCCCCAGCATTTT. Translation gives CASSPMDSNQPQHF.

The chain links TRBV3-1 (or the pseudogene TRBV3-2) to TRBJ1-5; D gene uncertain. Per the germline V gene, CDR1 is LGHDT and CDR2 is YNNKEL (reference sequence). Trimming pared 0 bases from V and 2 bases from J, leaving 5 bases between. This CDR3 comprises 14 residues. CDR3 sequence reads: CASSQDGRNQPQHF. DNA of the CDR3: TGTGCCAGCAGCCAAGATGGGCGCAATCAGCCCCAGCATTTT.

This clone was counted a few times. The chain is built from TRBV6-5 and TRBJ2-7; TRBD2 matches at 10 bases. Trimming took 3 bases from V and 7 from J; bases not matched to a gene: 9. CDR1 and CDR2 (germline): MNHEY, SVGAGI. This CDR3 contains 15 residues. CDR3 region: CASSYWDSGGFEQYF. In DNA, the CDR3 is TGTGCCAGCAGTTATTGGGATAGCGGGGGGTTTGAGCAGTACTTC.

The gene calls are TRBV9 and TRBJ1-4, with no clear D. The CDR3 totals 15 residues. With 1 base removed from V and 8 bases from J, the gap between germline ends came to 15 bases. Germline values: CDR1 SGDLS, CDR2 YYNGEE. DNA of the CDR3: TGTGCCAGCAGCGTACAGGATAGTGATACGGAAAAACTGTTTTTT. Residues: CASSVQDSDTEKLFF.